The 5 T cell receptor beta chains presented below share a single source sample, sequenced in a study of STAT3 mutations in large granular lymphocyte leukemia. These receptors' targets are unknown. Notes on the study in general: Every T-LGLL patient had at least one immunodominant TCRbeta clonotype.

Clones were read by immunoSEQ multiplex PCR, and TCRdb kept only the in-frame ones, dropping some. This sample carries over 25,000 clones, 65% to 80% of them seen once, and the ten largest clones take approximately 31%. Material for sequencing was peripheral blood mononuclear cells. Source of these receptors: a woman aged 45 to 65 with T-cell large granular lymphocyte leukemia. Some clones in this sample may be carry-over from other donors' samples.

The V and J genes are TRBV27 and TRBJ2-7, with D perhaps TRBD2 (6 bases). Germline V lookup: CDR1 MNHEY, CDR2 SMNVEV (reference sequence). V was clipped by 3 bases and J by 4 bases, with 19 bases between them. The CDR3 loop spans 16 amino acids. CDR3 coding DNA: TGTGCCAGCAGTTTGGTCGGCGGGACGGCGGTATACGAGCAGTACTTC. As protein: CASSLVGGTAVYEQYF.

The V and J genes are TRBV28 and TRBJ1-2; 10 bases agree with TRBD1. The germline V gene encodes CDR1 MDHEN and CDR2 SYDVKM. The CDR3 runs 14 residues. V shed 1 base, J shed 8 bases, and the junction held 4 bases outside the gene matches. DNA for the CDR3: TGTGCCAGCAGTTTATCGGGACAGGGGTTGGGCTACACCTTC. It translates to CASSLSGQGLGYTF.

The chain is built from TRBV7-6 and TRBJ2-7; D is unclear. CDR1 is SGHVS, CDR2 FNYEAQ, per germline. The CDR3 consists of 14 residues. V dropped 6 bases and J dropped 6 bases, with 18 bases sitting between them. In DNA form, the CDR3 reads TGTGCCAGCAGTCCACTCAGTCTTAGAAGCGAGCAGTACTTC. It translates to CASSPLSLRSEQYF.

The gene calls are TRBV27 and TRBJ1-1, with D tentatively TRBD1 (6 bases). The length of the CDR3 is 12 residues. V was trimmed by 4 bases and J by 5 bases, leaving 8 bases between them. The V gene's germline CDR1 is MNHEY and CDR2 SMNVEV (reference sequence). CDR3 sequence: CASSSQGTEAFF. CDR3 bases: TGTGCCAGCAGTTCGCAGGGGACTGAAGCTTTCTTT.

The chain couples TRBV29-1 to TRBJ2-3; D might be TRBD1 (6 bases). Germline-derived CDR1 and CDR2 are SQVTM and ANQGSEA. The CDR3 length is 13 residues. V lost 2 bases, J lost 8 bases, and 14 bases lay in between. DNA for the CDR3: TGCAGCGTTGAATGGGGGCCCGCGGGTACGCAGTATTTT. Amino acids: CSVEWGPAGTQYF.